The clone carrying this TCR beta chain was observed a single time. Its matching antigen is unknown. A multiplex PCR was run with 60 Vbeta primers and 13 Jbeta primers. Measured with immunoSEQ multiplex PCR; TCRdb has only the in-frame clones, and not every one. The repertoire holds roughly 200,000 clones, with 82% as singletons. This specimen belongs to a study of cytomegalovirus exposure and HLA in healthy donors. Overall study context: A preliminary data release comprised 80 million to 95 million unique TCRs obtained from HLA-typed donors.

General study results and limits: CMV antigen specificity of a few CMV-associated chains was confirmed in vitro.

V shed 5 bases, J shed 4 bases, and the junction held 8 bases outside the gene matches. The CDR3 consists of 15 residues. Germline V gene sequence: CDR1 SEHNR, CDR2 FQNEAQ (reference sequence). Although they were nominally healthy when sampled, donors likely had unrecorded immune exposures. Sequences were obtained from PBMCs. This receptor was taken from a woman aged 50 to 60 in good health and CMV-seronegative. V and J are TRBV7-9 and TRBJ2-5; TRBD2 matches 9 bases. The CDR3 DNA reads TGTGCCAGCAGCCGCGGGGGGGGGTTAGGAGAGACCCAGTACTTC. This sequence encodes CASSRGGGLGETQYF.